These 30 T cell receptor beta chains share one sample of origin, sequenced in a study of control samples from healthy donors and cancer patients. TCRdb's copy holds only in-frame clones and misses some; the assay was immunoSEQ multiplex PCR. This table has tens of thousands of clones, 70% to 80% appearing once. The sample consisted of PBMCs. Source of these receptors: a man in his 60s with head and neck cancer.

The chain links TRBV7-6 to TRBJ1-1, with D possibly being TRBD1 (6 bases). Germline loops: CDR1 SGHVS, CDR2 FNYEAQ. The ends were cut back, 5 bases at V and 2 bases at J, with 15 bases in the middle. The CDR3 loop spans 15 amino acids. This CDR3 reads CASSPRGRGNTEAFF. CDR3 DNA: TGTGCCAGCAGCCCCCGAGGCAGGGGAAACACTGAAGCTTTCTTT.

The V gene is TRBV20-1, the J gene TRBJ2-7, with D unclear. The CDR3 is 12 residues long. V lost 3 bases, J lost 4 bases, and 10 bases lay in between. Germline values: CDR1 DFQATT, CDR2 SNEGSKA (reference sequence). In nucleotides, the CDR3 is TGCAGTGCTAGTGGCAGTCAATACGAGCAGTACTTC. Protein product: CSASGSQYEQYF.

V and J are TRBV11-3 and TRBJ2-2; D remains ambiguous. V dropped 5 bases and J dropped 1 base, with 20 bases sitting between them. Germline lookup yields CDR1 SGHNT and CDR2 YENEEA. The CDR3 has 18 residues. The DNA for the CDR3 is TGTGCCAGCAGCCCCCGCCGATACTCGCAGATGAACACCGGGGAGCTGTTTTTT. Protein sequence: CASSPRRYSQMNTGELFF.

The chain recombines TRBV6-4 with TRBJ2-5; 7 bases align to TRBD2. The trim removed 2 bases at V and 14 bases at J, leaving 11 bases unmatched. Germline V gives CDR1 MRHNA, CDR2 SNTAGT. This CDR3 spans 13 amino acids. The CDR3 sequence: CASSDGVAGRYYF. The DNA for the CDR3 is TGTGCCAGCAGTGACGGGGTAGCGGGTCGATATTACTTC.

This clone has a handful of counts. V usage is TRBV5-8 and J usage is TRBJ2-7, with 8 bases lining up with TRBD1. With V trimmed by 3 bases and J by 0 bases, 11 bases remained unmatched. The CDR3 is 17 amino acids. CDR1 and CDR2 (germline): SGHTS, YDEGEE. As DNA, the CDR3 is TGTGCCAGCAGCTCCTACAGGACAGGGACCAGCTCCTACGAGCAGTACTTC. Translating it yields CASSSYRTGTSSYEQYF.

The chain links TRBV7-8 to TRBJ1-2, with D unresolved. This CDR3 is built from 18 residues. Germline lookup yields CDR1 SGHVS and CDR2 FQNEAQ. V shed 2 bases and J shed 0 bases, with 19 bases lying between them. CDR3 nucleotide sequence: TGTGCCAGCAGCTTAACCCCGCAAGCGTCAAACACTAACTATGGCTACACCTTC. Translating gives CASSLTPQASNTNYGYTF.

The chain combines TRBV10-3 with TRBJ2-5, with 12 bases identical to TRBD1. The ends lost 0 bases at V and 5 bases at J; junction bases unmatched: 4. CDR1 is ENHRY, CDR2 SYGVKD, per germline. CDR3 length: 16 amino acids. CDR3 region: CAISESGTGGGETQYF. The CDR3 DNA reads as TGTGCCATCAGTGAGTCGGGGACAGGGGGCGGCGAGACCCAGTACTTC.

This clone was recorded a few times. The V call is TRBV9, the J call TRBJ1-2; D remains ambiguous. Per germline, CDR1 SGDLS and CDR2 YYNGEE. This CDR3 has 14 residues. Trimming cost V 0 bases and J 7 bases, with 13 bases left between them. The CDR3, as DNA: TGTGCCAGCAGCGTAGTTCCTGGGGTCGGTGGCTACACCTTC. Its protein product is CASSVVPGVGGYTF.

This chain uses TRBV7-2 with TRBJ2-1; 7 bases align to TRBD2. V was clipped by 3 bases and J by 4 bases; unmatched bases: 12. Germline values: CDR1 SGHTA, CDR2 FQGNSA. The CDR3 has 17 residues. CDR3 amino acids: CASSLIGTGRGYNEQFF. CDR3 nucleotides: TGTGCCAGCAGCTTGATTGGAACGGGGAGGGGTTACAATGAGCAGTTCTTC.

This clone occurred a few times. The chain links TRBV20-1 to TRBJ2-5; D gene ambiguous. Per germline, CDR1 DFQATT and CDR2 SNEGSKA (reference sequence). Trimming left V 5 bases short and J 5 bases short, with 6 bases between. The CDR3 contains 10 residues. The CDR3 is CSAVDETQYF. In DNA form, the CDR3 reads TGCAGTGCTGTAGACGAGACCCAGTACTTC.

The chain uses TRBV27 and TRBJ1-5; TRBD1 might be the D (6 bases). The CDR3 consists of 17 residues. Germline V gene sequence: CDR1 MNHEY, CDR2 SMNVEV (reference sequence). The V and J ends lost 1 base and 1 base respectively, with 14 bases between them. The DNA of the CDR3 is TGTGCCAGCAGTTTATTTGGGGGGGCGGTGAGCAATCAGCCCCAGCATTTT. This encodes CASSLFGGAVSNQPQHF.

The chain employs TRBV4-1 and TRBJ2-7; either TRBD1 or TRBD2 may fit D (6 bases each). The CDR3 totals 16 residues. Germline V CDR1 and CDR2: MGHRA, YSYEKL. Trimming cost V 0 bases and J 2 bases, with 14 bases left between them. CDR3 in amino acids: CASSQDGGGEAYEQYF. Here the CDR3 DNA reads TGCGCCAGCAGCCAAGACGGAGGGGGAGAGGCCTACGAGCAGTACTTC.

To note about this clone: This CDR3 is also generated by other DNA sequences in the sample. This rearrangement joins TRBV18 to TRBJ1-4; D gene ambiguous. V was trimmed by 3 bases and J by 2 bases, leaving 7 bases between them. The CDR3 length is 14 residues. CDR1 is KGHSH and CDR2 is LQKENI in the germline V gene. The CDR3 DNA reads as TGTGCCAGCTCACCGGGTGCGACTAATGAAAAACTGTTTTTT. Encoded protein: CASSPGATNEKLFF.

This chain links TRBV15 with TRBJ1-4; D remains unclear. V was cut by 4 bases and J by 11 bases, with 11 bases left in between. Germline CDR1 is LNHNV and CDR2 is YYDKDF (reference sequence). The CDR3 spans 12 residues. CDR3 nucleotide sequence: TGTGCCACCAGCACTGGGTATGGGAAACTGTTTTTT. Encoded protein: CATSTGYGKLFF.

This clone was observed a few times. This chain joins TRBV7-3 and TRBJ1-1; the D gene is possibly TRBD1 (5 bases). This CDR3 region has 13 residues. V was cut by 5 bases and J by 5 bases, with 12 bases left in between. The germline CDR1 and CDR2 sequences are SGHTA and FQGTGA. In DNA form, the CDR3 reads TGTGCCAGCAGCCCCGGGACGGGGACTGAAGCTTTCTTT. It yields the protein CASSPGTGTEAFF.

This chain links TRBV7-8 with TRBJ1-5, with D possibly being TRBD1 (6 bases). The CDR3 consists of 16 residues. Germline CDR1 and CDR2: SGHVS and FQNEAQ. V was shortened by 4 bases and J by 6 bases, with 19 bases between the two germline ends. CDR3 protein: CASSSARSGGGQPQHF. The CDR3 nucleotides read TGTGCCAGCAGCTCGGCTCGATCCGGGGGCGGTCAGCCCCAGCATTTT.

The chain uses TRBV24-1 and TRBJ2-3; D not certain. The length of the CDR3 is 11 residues. The V and J ends lost 3 bases and 7 bases respectively, with 4 bases between them. Germline CDR1 and CDR2: KGHDR and SFDVKD. The CDR3 DNA reads TGTGCCACCAGTGATCGGTATACGCAGTATTTT. Translated: CATSDRYTQYF.

The chain combines TRBV7-8 with TRBJ1-1; 9 bases agree with TRBD1. With V trimmed by 5 bases and J by 4 bases, 5 bases remained unmatched. Germline V lookup: CDR1 SGHVS, CDR2 FQNEAQ. CDR3 length: 14 amino acids. CDR3 DNA sequence: TGTGCCAGCAGCGCGGGACAGGGCAGCACTGAAGCTTTCTTT. Its protein is CASSAGQGSTEAFF.

This chain links TRBV6-2 or TRBV6-3 with TRBJ2-1; D is perhaps TRBD2 (6 bases). Germline CDR1 and CDR2: MNHEY and SVGEGT. Trimming stripped 6 bases from V and 2 bases from J, with 11 bases between. The CDR3 runs 14 residues. CDR3 nucleotide sequence: TGTGCCAGCAGCTCGGAGGGCCCCTACAATGAGCAGTTCTTC. Amino acids: CASSSEGPYNEQFF.

The chain uses TRBV6-1 and TRBJ2-3; the D gene is possibly TRBD2 (6 bases). The CDR3 spans 13 residues. Trimming took off 4 bases at V and 3 bases at J, with 8 bases between the two ends. Looked up from germline, CDR1 is MNHNS and CDR2 is SASEGT. The CDR3 region has the DNA TGTGCCAGCAGTGGGACTACAACAGATACGCAGTATTTT. As protein: CASSGTTTDTQYF.

This rearrangement joins TRBV21-1 to TRBJ2-1; TRBD2, the table's D call, was not compared with the DNA. TRBV21-1 is annotated as a pseudogene. CDR3 size: 17 residues. The CDR3 spells CASSNLSKGGPYNEQFF. The CDR3 nucleotides are TGTGCCAGCAGCAATCTGAGCAAGGGAGGGCCCTACAATGAGCAGTTCTTC.

This chain uses TRBV9 with TRBJ1-3; TRBD1 agrees at 10 bases. This CDR3 is 14 amino acids long. Trimming took 3 bases from V and 9 from J; bases not matched to a gene: 6. Looked up from germline, CDR1 is SGDLS and CDR2 is YYNGEE. In DNA form, the CDR3 reads TGTGCCAGCAGCGAGACAGGGGGCGGGAGCACCATATATTTT. Translation gives CASSETGGGSTIYF.

By share of the sample, this clone is medium-sized (0.01 to 0.1%). The chain links TRBV21-1 to TRBJ2-7; TRBD2 is the table's D call, not checked against the DNA. TRBV21-1 is reported as a pseudogene. The CDR3 is 16 residues long. CDR3 nucleotides: TGTGCCAGCAGCAAACGGAGGCCCGGCGATAGCGGTGAGCAGTACTTC. Its protein product is CASSKRRPGDSGEQYF.

The chain is built from TRBV7-9 and TRBJ2-1, with TRBD2 matching 9 bases. This CDR3 spans 15 amino acids. The V and J ends lost 5 bases and 7 bases, in that order; junction bases with no gene match: 9. Germline V lookup: CDR1 SEHNR, CDR2 FQNEAQ (reference sequence). This CDR3 reads CASSTASGTGNEQFF. In DNA, the CDR3 is TGTGCCAGCAGCACCGCTAGCGGGACGGGTAATGAGCAGTTCTTC.

DNA for the CDR3: TGTGCCAGCAGCTTGGACAGGGCTGGAAACACCATATATTTT. Translated, it gives CASSLDRAGNTIYF. The chain combines TRBV5-6 with TRBJ1-3; D is possibly TRBD1 (6 bases). The CDR3 is 14 residues long. Germline assignment: CDR1 SGHDT and CDR2 YYEEEE. V gave up 0 bases and J gave up 2 bases, with 6 bases separating them.

CDR3 protein: CATSDPRTAMNTEAFF. CDR3 DNA sequence: TGTGCCACCAGTGATCCCCGGACAGCTATGAACACTGAAGCTTTCTTT. The chain is built from TRBV24-1 and TRBJ1-1; weak D call: TRBD1 (6 bases). The CDR3 is 16 residues long. The V and J ends lost 3 bases and 0 bases respectively, with 13 bases between them. In germline, CDR1 is KGHDR, CDR2 SFDVKD.

The rearrangement uses TRBV7-9 and TRBJ1-1; no reliable D call. The CDR3 totals 14 residues. The ends were cut back, 5 bases at V and 5 bases at J, with 15 bases in the middle. CDR1 is SEHNR, CDR2 FQNEAQ, per germline (reference sequence). The chain's CDR3 is CASSTSAVETEAFF. The CDR3 nucleotides are TGTGCCAGCAGCACTTCTGCGGTCGAAACTGAAGCTTTCTTT.

The V call is TRBV5-6, the J call TRBJ2-7, with 9 positions matching TRBD2. Germline lookup yields CDR1 SGHDT and CDR2 YYEEEE. V shed 5 bases and J 3 bases; nucleotides not matched to a gene: 21. The CDR3 is 19 residues long. The chain's CDR3 is CASSSVRIGQSAGGYEQYF. Written as DNA, the CDR3 is TGTGCCAGCAGTTCCGTACGTATCGGACAGTCAGCGGGGGGCTACGAGCAGTACTTC.

V usage is TRBV19 and J usage is TRBJ1-5; the D is unclear. Germline CDR1 reads LNHDA; CDR2 reads SQIVND (reference sequence). The CDR3 sequence is 13 residues long. Trimming cost V 2 bases and J 1 base, with 3 bases left between them. The CDR3 bases are TGTGCCAGTAGTATATCAAGCAATCAGCCCCAGCATTTT. It yields the protein CASSISSNQPQHF.

This sequence joins TRBV28 and TRBJ1-2, with 8 positions matching TRBD1. CDR1 MDHEN and CDR2 SYDVKM come from the germline V gene. V lost 5 bases, J lost 0 bases, and 5 bases stayed unmatched. The CDR3 totals 15 residues. The CDR3 nucleotides are TGTGCCAGCAGTCGACAGGGGCTAGCTAACTATGGCTACACCTTC. Its translation: CASSRQGLANYGYTF.